These 17 T cell receptor beta chains were sequenced from one sample in a study of vaccination effects on CD4 cells after COVID-19. TCRdb's table, derived via immunoSEQ multiplex PCR, lists solely in-frame clones and lacks some. The sample consists of approximately 58,000 clones, about three quarters of them appearing once. With more than nine days of culture completed, CD4+ T cells were isolated. No antigen has been assigned to these receptors. This sample comprised CD4+ T cells from PBMCs cultured without peptide, obtained before COVID-19 vaccination. The source of these receptors is a human donor who received a COVID-19 vaccine.

Here the CDR3 reads CASSPVSGIVEKLFF. DNA of the CDR3: TGCGCCAGCAGCCCGGTGTCGGGGATAGTCGAAAAACTGTTTTTT. The chain has TRBV5-1 and TRBJ1-4; D remains ambiguous. The V end lost 4 bases, the J end lost 8 bases, and 18 bases lay between the germline ends. This CDR3 is 15 amino acids long. The V gene's germline CDR1 is SGHRS and CDR2 YFSETQ.

The genes are TRBV3-1 (or the pseudogene TRBV3-2) and TRBJ2-5, with D perhaps matching TRBD1 or TRBD2 (5 bases each). V was cut by 2 bases and J by 7 bases, with 14 bases left in between. Germline V gene lookup returns CDR1 LGHDT and CDR2 YNNKEL (reference sequence). This CDR3 has 14 amino acids. The CDR3 region is CASSQRGTAGTQYF. The DNA for the CDR3 is TGTGCCAGCAGCCAAAGAGGGACCGCAGGGACCCAGTACTTC.

The chain joins TRBV6-6 to TRBJ1-2; D unresolved. With 6 bases removed from V and 2 bases from J, the gap between germline ends came to 10 bases. Per the germline V gene, CDR1 is MNHNY and CDR2 is SVGAGI (reference sequence). There are 13 residues in the CDR3. The CDR3 spells CASSSDKNYGYTF. The CDR3 bases are TGTGCCAGCAGCTCGGATAAAAACTATGGCTACACCTTC.

This chain joins TRBV15 and TRBJ1-4, with D tentatively TRBD1 (6 bases). V lost 0 bases to trimming and J lost 4 bases, with 9 bases between them. The CDR3 loop spans 15 amino acids. Germline V lookup: CDR1 LNHNV, CDR2 YYDKDF (reference sequence). CDR3 loop: CATSRDPRGNEKLFF. For the CDR3, the DNA is TGTGCCACCAGCAGAGATCCCAGGGGTAATGAAAAACTGTTTTTT. The whole variable domain, filled in from reference TRBV15 and TRBJ1-4, reads DAMVIQNPRYQVTQFGKPVTLSCSQTLNHNVMYWYQQKSSQAPKLLFHYYDKDFNNEADTPDNFQSRRPNTSFCFLDIRSPGLGDTAMYLCATSRDPRGNEKLFFGSGTQLSVL.

The chain couples TRBV27 to TRBJ1-2; 9 positions agree with TRBD1. V was clipped by 7 bases and J by 6 bases; unmatched bases: 9. Germline CDR1 reads MNHEY; CDR2 reads SMNVEV (reference sequence). The CDR3 runs to 14 residues. CDR3 sequence (DNA): TGTGCCAGCACTGACCGGGACAGGGACAATGGCTACACCTTC. Its translation is CASTDRDRDNGYTF.

The chain uses TRBV13 and TRBJ1-5; 9 bases line up with TRBD1. Looked up from germline, CDR1 is PRHDT and CDR2 is FYEKMQ (reference sequence). The CDR3 totals 15 residues. J lost 7 bases, V lost 5 bases, and 9 bases had no gene match. CDR3 in amino acids: CASSQNRGLLQPQHF. As DNA, the CDR3 is TGTGCCAGCAGCCAGAACAGGGGGCTCTTGCAGCCCCAGCATTTT.

This clone has only a few counts. The V gene is TRBV2, the J gene TRBJ1-1, with D perhaps TRBD1 (5 bases). CDR3 size: 14 residues. Germline loops: CDR1 SNHLY, CDR2 FYNNEI. V was pared by 6 bases and J by 0 bases, with 11 bases between. Written as DNA, the CDR3 is TGTGCCAGCAGACTTCGGGGCATGAACACTGAAGCTTTCTTT. It is translated as CASRLRGMNTEAFF. Based on the CDR3 plus reference TRBV2 and TRBJ1-1, the full variable domain is EPEVTQTPSHQVTQMGQEVILRCVPISNHLYFYWYRQILGQKVEFLVSFYNNEISEKSEIFDDQFSVERPDGSNFTLKIRSTKLEDSAMYFCASRLRGMNTEAFFGQGTRLTVV.

The chain employs TRBV21-1 and TRBJ1-1. TRBV21-1 is labeled a pseudogene. The length of the CDR3 is 15 residues. CDR3 loop: CASSKPRDGNTEAFF. The CDR3 DNA reads TGTGCCAGCAGCAAGCCCCGGGACGGTAACACTGAAGCTTTCTTT.

For the CDR3, the DNA is TGTGCCAGCAGCCCAGGGATCTCCACAGATACGCAGTATTTT. Protein: CASSPGISTDTQYF. The V and J genes are TRBV7-9 and TRBJ2-3; maybe TRBD1 (5 bases). Germline V gene data show CDR1 as SEHNR and CDR2 as FQNEAQ (reference sequence). Trimming shortened V by 5 bases and J by 2 bases, and 11 bases separated the two germline ends. The CDR3 length is 14 residues. The full variable domain, in which reference TRBV7-9 and TRBJ2-3 provide the parts outside the CDR3, is DTGVSQNPRHKITKRGQNVTFRCDPISEHNRLYWYRQTLGQGPEFLTYFQNEAQLEKSRLLSDRFSAERPKGSFSTLEIQRTEQGDSAMYLCASSPGISTDTQYFGPGTRLTVL.

The rearrangement uses TRBV6-5 and TRBJ2-1; D is unresolved. V lost 6 bases and J lost 0, with 9 bases in between. Per germline, CDR1 MNHEY and CDR2 SVGAGI. CDR3 length: 14 residues. CDR3 nucleotides: TGTGCCAGCAGCAGGTCGAGCTCCTACAATGAGCAGTTCTTC. This sequence encodes CASSRSSSYNEQFF.

The chain is built from TRBV6-5 and TRBJ2-1, with D tentatively TRBD1 (6 bases). The CDR3 loop spans 16 amino acids. Germline V lookup: CDR1 MNHEY, CDR2 SVGAGI. Between the trimmed V and J ends, which lost 4 bases and 0 bases, there was a span of 13 bases. In nucleotides, the CDR3 is TGTGCCAGCAGTTTGAGGGGGACCCGCTCCTACAATGAGCAGTTCTTC. This encodes CASSLRGTRSYNEQFF.

V usage is TRBV2 and J usage is TRBJ2-7; no reliable D call. V lost 1 base and J 7 bases, leaving 11 bases between the germline ends. Germline loops: CDR1 SNHLY, CDR2 FYNNEI. The CDR3 has 13 residues. Written as DNA, the CDR3 is TGTGCCAGCAGTGAAGGGCAGGAGTTAGAGCAGTACGTC. Protein product: CASSEGQELEQYV.

This clone was seen a few times. This chain links TRBV2 with TRBJ1-5; D call uncertain. The germline V and J ends were trimmed by 4 bases and 1 base, with 5 bases remaining between them. Looked up from germline, CDR1 is SNHLY and CDR2 is FYNNEI. This CDR3 has 13 amino acids. DNA of the CDR3: TGTGCCAGCAGTGTAAACAGCAATCAGCCCCAGCATTTT. Its translation: CASSVNSNQPQHF.

CDR3 amino acids: CASRSPGLSTDTQYF. CDR3 DNA sequence: TGTGCCAGCAGATCCCCGGGACTCAGCACAGATACGCAGTATTTT. V usage is TRBV6-5 and J usage is TRBJ2-3; TRBD2 might be the D (6 bases). There are 15 residues in the CDR3. Germline V CDR1 and CDR2: MNHEY, SVGAGI. The V end was cut by 6 bases, the J end by 0 bases, with 13 bases between.

The rearrangement uses TRBV21-1 and TRBJ2-3. TRBV21-1 counts as a pseudogene. CDR3 size: 18 residues. In DNA, the CDR3 is TGTGCCAGCAGCCTTCGGGTGGCTAGGGATACTAGCACAGATACGCAGTATTTT. Translated, it gives CASSLRVARDTSTDTQYF.

The chain uses TRBV5-1 and TRBJ2-5; D unclear. V lost 0 bases and J 2 bases, leaving 8 bases between the germline ends. The germline V gene encodes CDR1 SGHRS and CDR2 YFSETQ. This CDR3 is built from 14 residues. CDR3 region: CASSLVPRQETQYF. The CDR3 nucleotides are TGCGCCAGCAGCTTGGTCCCCAGACAAGAGACCCAGTACTTC. Full variable domain (missing parts from reference TRBV5-1 and TRBJ2-5): KAGVTQTPRYLIKTRGQQVTLSCSPISGHRSVSWYQQTPGQGLQFLFEYFSETQRNKGNFPGRFSGRQFSNSRSEMNVSTLELGDSALYLCASSLVPRQETQYFGPGTRLLVL.

This chain connects TRBV6-6 to TRBJ1-5, with a tentative D call TRBD1 (6 bases). Per the germline V gene, CDR1 is MNHNY and CDR2 is SVGAGI (reference sequence). V was pared by 5 bases and J by 7 bases, with 15 bases between. The CDR3 covers 14 residues. DNA for the CDR3: TGTGCCAGCAGTCTAGGACAGCCTCGACAGCCCCAGCATTTT. Encoded protein: CASSLGQPRQPQHF.